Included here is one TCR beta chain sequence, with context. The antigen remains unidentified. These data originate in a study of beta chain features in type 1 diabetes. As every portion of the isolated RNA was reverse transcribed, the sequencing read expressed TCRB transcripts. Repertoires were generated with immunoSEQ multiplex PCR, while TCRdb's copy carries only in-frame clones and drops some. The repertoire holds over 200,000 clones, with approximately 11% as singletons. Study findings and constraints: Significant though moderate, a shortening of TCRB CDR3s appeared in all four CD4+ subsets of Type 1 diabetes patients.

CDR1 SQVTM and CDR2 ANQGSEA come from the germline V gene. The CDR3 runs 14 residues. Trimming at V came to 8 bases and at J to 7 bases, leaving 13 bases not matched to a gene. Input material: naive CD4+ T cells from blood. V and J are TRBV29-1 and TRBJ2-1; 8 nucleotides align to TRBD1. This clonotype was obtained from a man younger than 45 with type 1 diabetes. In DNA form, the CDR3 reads TGCAGCCTATCCCAGGGGGCCCTAGGGAATGAGCAGTTCTTC. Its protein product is CSLSQGALGNEQFF.